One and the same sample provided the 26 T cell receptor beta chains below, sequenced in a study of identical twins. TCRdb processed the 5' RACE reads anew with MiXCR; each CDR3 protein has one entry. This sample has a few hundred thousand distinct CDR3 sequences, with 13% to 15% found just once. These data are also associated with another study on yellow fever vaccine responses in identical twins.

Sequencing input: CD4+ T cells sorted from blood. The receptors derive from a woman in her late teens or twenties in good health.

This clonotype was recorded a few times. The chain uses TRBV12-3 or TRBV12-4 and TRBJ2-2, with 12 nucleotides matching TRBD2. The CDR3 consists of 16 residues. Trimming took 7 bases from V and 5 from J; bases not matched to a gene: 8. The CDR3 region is CASTLQGLAGTGELFF. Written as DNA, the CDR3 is TGTGCCAGCACCCTTCAGGGACTAGCGGGTACCGGGGAGCTGTTTTTT.

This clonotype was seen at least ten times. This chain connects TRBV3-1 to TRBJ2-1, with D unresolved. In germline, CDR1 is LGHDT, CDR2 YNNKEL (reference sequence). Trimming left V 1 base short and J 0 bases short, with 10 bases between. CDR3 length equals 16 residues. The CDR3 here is CASSQVGLSSYNEQFF. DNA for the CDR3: TGTGCCAGCAGCCAAGTTGGGCTGAGCTCCTACAATGAGCAGTTCTTC.

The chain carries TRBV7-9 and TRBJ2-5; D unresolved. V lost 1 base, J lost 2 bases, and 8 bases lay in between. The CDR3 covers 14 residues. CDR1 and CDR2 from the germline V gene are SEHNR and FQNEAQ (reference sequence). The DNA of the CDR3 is TGTGCCAGCAGCTTAGGGTCAGTTCAAGAGACCCAGTACTTC. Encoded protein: CASSLGSVQETQYF.

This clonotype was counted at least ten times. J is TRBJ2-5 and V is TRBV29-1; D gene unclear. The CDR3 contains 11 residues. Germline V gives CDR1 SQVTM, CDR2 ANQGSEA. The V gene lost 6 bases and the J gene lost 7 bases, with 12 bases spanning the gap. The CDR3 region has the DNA TGCAGCGTGGCTTTGGGTACGACCCAGTACTTC. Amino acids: CSVALGTTQYF. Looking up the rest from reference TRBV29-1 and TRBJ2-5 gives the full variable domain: SAVISQKPSRDICQRGTSLTIQCQVDSQVTMMFWYRQQPGQSLTLIATANQGSEATYESGFVIDKFPISRPNLTFSTLTVSNMSPEDSSIYLCSVALGTTQYFGPGTRLLVL.

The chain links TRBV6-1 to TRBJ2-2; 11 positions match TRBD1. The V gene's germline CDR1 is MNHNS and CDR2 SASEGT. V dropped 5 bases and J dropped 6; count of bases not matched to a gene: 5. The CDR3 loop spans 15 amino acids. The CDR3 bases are TGTGCCAGCAGTAGGACAGGGGGCGGTTCCGGGGAGCTGTTTTTT. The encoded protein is CASSRTGGGSGELFF.

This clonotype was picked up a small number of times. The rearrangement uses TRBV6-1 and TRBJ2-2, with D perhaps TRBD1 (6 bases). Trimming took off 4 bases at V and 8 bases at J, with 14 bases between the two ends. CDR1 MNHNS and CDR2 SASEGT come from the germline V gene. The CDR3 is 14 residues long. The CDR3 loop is CASSGDILPGELFF. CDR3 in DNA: TGTGCCAGCAGTGGGGACATCCTTCCGGGGGAGCTGTTTTTT.

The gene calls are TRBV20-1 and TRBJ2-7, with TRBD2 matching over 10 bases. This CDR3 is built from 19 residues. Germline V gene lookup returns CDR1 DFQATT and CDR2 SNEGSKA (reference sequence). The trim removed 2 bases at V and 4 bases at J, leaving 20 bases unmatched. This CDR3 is CSARPIQDDGLAGGYEQYF. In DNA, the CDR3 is TGCAGTGCTAGACCCATACAGGACGATGGATTAGCGGGAGGATACGAGCAGTACTTC.

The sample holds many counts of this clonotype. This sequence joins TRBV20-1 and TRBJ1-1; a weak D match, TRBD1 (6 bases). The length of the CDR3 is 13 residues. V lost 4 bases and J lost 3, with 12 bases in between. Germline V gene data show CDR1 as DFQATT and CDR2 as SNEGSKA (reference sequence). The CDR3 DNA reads TGCAGTGCTAAACGGGGGCTGGACACTGAAGCTTTCTTT. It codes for CSAKRGLDTEAFF.

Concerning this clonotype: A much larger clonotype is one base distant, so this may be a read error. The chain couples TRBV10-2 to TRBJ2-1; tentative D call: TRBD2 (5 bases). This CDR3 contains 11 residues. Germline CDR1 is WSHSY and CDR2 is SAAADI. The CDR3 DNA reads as TGCGCCAGCAGTGTTGACGGGGAGCGGTTCTTC. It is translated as CASSVDGERFF.

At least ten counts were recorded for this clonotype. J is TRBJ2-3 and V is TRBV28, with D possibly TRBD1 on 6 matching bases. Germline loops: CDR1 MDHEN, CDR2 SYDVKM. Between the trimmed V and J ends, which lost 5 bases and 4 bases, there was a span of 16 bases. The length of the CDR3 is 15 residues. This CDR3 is CASSRTGQGADTQYF. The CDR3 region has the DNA TGTGCCAGCAGTAGAACAGGGCAAGGGGCAGATACGCAGTATTTT. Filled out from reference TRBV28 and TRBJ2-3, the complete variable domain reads DVKVTQSSRYLVKRTGEKVFLECVQDMDHENMFWYRQDPGLGLRLIYFSYDVKMKEKGDIPEGYSVSREKKERFSLILESASTNQTSMYLCASSRTGQGADTQYFGPGTRLTVL.

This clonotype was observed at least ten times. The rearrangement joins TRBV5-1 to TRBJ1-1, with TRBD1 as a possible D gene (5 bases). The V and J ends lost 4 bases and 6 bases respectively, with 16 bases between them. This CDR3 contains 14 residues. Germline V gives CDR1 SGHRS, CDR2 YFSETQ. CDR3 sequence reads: CASSNQGGDAEAFF. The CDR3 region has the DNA TGCGCCAGCAGCAACCAAGGAGGGGACGCTGAAGCTTTCTTT.

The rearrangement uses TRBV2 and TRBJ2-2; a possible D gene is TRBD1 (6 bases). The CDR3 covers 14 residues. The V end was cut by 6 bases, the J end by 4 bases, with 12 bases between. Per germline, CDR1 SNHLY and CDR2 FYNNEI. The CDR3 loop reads CASRQGSPTGELFF. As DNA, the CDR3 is TGTGCCAGCAGACAGGGTTCGCCCACCGGGGAGCTGTTTTTT.

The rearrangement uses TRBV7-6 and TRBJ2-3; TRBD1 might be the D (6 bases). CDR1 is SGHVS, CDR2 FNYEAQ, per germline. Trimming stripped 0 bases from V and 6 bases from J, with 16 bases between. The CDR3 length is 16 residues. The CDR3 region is CASSLARSRGYDTQYF. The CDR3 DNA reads TGTGCCAGCAGCTTAGCGCGGTCCAGGGGCTACGATACGCAGTATTTT.

The CDR3 here is CASSLGLAGGISYEQYF. In nucleotides, the CDR3 is TGCGCCAGCAGCTTGGGGCTAGCGGGGGGGATTTCCTACGAGCAGTACTTC. The chain carries TRBV5-1 and TRBJ2-7; 12 positions agree with TRBD2. CDR3 size: 17 residues. Unmatched junction bases numbered 5, after V lost 0 bases and J lost 1 base. Per germline, CDR1 SGHRS and CDR2 YFSETQ.

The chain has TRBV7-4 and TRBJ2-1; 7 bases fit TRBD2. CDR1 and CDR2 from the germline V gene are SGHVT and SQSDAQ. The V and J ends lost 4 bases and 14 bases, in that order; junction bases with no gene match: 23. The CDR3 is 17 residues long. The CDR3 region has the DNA TGTGCCAGCAGCTCCCGTTCTTTATTGAACCTAGCGGCTTTTGAGTTCTTC. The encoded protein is CASSSRSLLNLAAFEFF.

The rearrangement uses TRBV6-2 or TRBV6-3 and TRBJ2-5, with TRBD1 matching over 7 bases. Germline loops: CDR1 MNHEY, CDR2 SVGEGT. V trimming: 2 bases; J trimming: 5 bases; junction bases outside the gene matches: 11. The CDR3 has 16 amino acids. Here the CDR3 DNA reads TGTGCCAGCAGTTACCGCACAGGGGCTAGTCTGGAGACCCAGTACTTC. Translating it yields CASSYRTGASLETQYF.

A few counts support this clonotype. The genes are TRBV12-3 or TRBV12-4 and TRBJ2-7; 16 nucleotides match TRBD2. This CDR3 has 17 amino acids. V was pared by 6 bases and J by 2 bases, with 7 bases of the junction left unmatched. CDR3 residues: CASRWGTSGGGPYEQYF. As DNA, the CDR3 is TGTGCCAGCAGATGGGGGACTAGCGGGGGGGGCCCCTACGAGCAGTACTTC.

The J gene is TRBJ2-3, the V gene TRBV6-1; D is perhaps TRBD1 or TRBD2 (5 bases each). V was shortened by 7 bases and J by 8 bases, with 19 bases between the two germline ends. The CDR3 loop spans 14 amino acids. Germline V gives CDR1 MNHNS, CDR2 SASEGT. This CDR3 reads CASKGTLSGSTQYF. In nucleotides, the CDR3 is TGTGCCAGCAAAGGGACCCTTTCAGGCAGTACGCAGTATTTT.

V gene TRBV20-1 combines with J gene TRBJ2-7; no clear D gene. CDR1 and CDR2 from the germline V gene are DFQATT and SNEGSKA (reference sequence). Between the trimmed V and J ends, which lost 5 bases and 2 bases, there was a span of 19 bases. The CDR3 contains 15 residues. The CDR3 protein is CSAPAPKLGPYEQYF. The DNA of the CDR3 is TGCAGTGCTCCCGCGCCCAAGCTCGGCCCCTACGAGCAGTACTTC.

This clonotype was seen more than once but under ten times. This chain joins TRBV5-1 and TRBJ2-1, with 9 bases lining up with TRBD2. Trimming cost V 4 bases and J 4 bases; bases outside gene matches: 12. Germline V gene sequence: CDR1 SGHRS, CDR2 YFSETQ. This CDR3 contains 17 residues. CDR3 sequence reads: CASSQGREAGGYNEQFF. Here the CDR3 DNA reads TGCGCCAGCAGCCAAGGACGGGAAGCGGGGGGATACAATGAGCAGTTCTTC. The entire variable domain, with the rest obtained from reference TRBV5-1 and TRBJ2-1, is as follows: KAGVTQTPRYLIKTRGQQVTLSCSPISGHRSVSWYQQTPGQGLQFLFEYFSETQRNKGNFPGRFSGRQFSNSRSEMNVSTLELGDSALYLCASSQGREAGGYNEQFFGPGTRLTVL.

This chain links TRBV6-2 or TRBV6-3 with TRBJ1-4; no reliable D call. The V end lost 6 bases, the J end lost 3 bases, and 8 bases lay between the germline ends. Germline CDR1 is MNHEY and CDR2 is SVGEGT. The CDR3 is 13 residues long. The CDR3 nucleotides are TGTGCCAGCAGCCGGGATCCTAATGAAAAACTGTTTTTT. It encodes CASSRDPNEKLFF.

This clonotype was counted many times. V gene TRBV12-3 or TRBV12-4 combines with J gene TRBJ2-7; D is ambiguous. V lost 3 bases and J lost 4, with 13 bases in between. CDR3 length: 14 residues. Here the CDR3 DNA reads TGTGCCAGCAGTTTCTATACGACACCTTACGAGCAGTACTTC. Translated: CASSFYTTPYEQYF.

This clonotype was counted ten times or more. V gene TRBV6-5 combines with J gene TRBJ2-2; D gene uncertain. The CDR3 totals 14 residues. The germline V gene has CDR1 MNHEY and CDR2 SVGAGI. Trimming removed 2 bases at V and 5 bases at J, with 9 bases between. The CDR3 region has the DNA TGTGCCAGCAGTTACGGGTTGCTGACCGGGGAGCTGTTTTTT. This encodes CASSYGLLTGELFF.

The CDR3 sequence: CAVRDRGSYEQYF. CDR3 nucleotides: TGTGCCGTCCGGGACAGGGGTTCCTACGAGCAGTACTTC. This chain uses TRBV19 with TRBJ2-7, with TRBD1 identical over 10 bases. This CDR3 has 13 residues. CDR1 is LNHDA, CDR2 SQIVND, per germline (reference sequence). The V segment lost 11 bases and the J segment 1 base; nucleotides outside the gene matches: 5. Full variable domain (missing parts from reference TRBV19 and TRBJ2-7): DGGITQSPKYLFRKEGQNVTLSCEQNLNHDAMYWYRQDPGQGLRLIYYSQIVNDFQKGDIAEGYSVSREKKESFPLTVTSAQKNPTAFYLCAVRDRGSYEQYFGPGTRLTVT.

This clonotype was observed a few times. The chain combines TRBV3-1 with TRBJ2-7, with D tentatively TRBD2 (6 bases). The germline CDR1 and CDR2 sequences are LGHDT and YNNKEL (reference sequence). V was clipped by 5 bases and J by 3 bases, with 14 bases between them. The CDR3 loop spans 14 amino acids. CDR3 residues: CASSWAGNHYEQYF. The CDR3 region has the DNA TGTGCCAGCAGCTGGGCGGGGAACCACTACGAGCAGTACTTC.

CDR3 coding DNA: TGTGCCAGCAGTTACGGTAGCGTTCTCACAGATACGCAGTATTTT. It specifies CASSYGSVLTDTQYF. J is TRBJ2-3 and V is TRBV6-5; D might be TRBD2 (5 bases). Germline V gene lookup returns CDR1 MNHEY and CDR2 SVGAGI. This CDR3 has 15 amino acids. Trimming cost V 2 bases and J 2 bases, with 11 bases left between them.